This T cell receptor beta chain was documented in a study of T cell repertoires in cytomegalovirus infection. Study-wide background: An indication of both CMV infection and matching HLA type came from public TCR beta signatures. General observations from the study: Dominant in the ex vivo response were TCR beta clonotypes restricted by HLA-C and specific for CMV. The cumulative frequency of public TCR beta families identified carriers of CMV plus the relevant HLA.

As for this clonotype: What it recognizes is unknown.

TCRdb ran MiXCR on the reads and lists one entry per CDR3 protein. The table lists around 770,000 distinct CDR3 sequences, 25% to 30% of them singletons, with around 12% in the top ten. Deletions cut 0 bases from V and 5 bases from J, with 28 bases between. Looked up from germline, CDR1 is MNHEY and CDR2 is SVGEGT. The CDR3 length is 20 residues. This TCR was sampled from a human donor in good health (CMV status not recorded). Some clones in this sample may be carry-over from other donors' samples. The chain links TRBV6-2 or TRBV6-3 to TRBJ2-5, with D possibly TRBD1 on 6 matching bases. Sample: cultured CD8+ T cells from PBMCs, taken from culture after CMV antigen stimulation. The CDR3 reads CASSYSRTDFVLRSAETQYF. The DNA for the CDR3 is TGTGCCAGCAGTTACTCCCGGACAGACTTTGTCTTGCGATCTGCGGAGACCCAGTACTTC.